Each of the 10 T cell receptor beta chains below was sequenced from the same sample in a study of blood T cell repertoires in COVID-19 (dated by TCRdb to the early 2020s). Library prep was done by the immunoSEQ multiplex PCR assay. TCRdb mirrors the immuneACCESS table, restricted to in-frame sequences. Some clones are absent from its copies; in checked studies, under half trace to an unresolved V gene, and the reason for the others is unknown. A total of about 270,000 clones appear in this sample, roughly 86% of them only once. The ten largest clones take up around 2.4% of the sample. The specimen sequenced was PBMCs or T cells enriched from blood (not recorded which). These receptors came from a young woman who had recovered from COVID-19.

V and J are TRBV19 and TRBJ1-6; 7 nucleotides line up with TRBD1. CDR3 length: 17 amino acids. Germline CDR1 and CDR2: LNHDA and SQIVND (reference sequence). V shed 4 bases, J shed 5 bases, and the junction held 11 bases outside the gene matches. The CDR3, as DNA: TGTGCCAGTAGTACCCTCCGCCGACAGGGAAATAATTCACCCCTCCACTTT. This gives the protein CASSTLRRQGNNSPLHF. Supplemented by reference TRBV19 and TRBJ1-6, the full variable domain reads DGGITQSPKYLFRKEGQNVTLSCEQNLNHDAMYWYRQDPGQGLRLIYYSQIVNDFQKGDIAEGYSVSREKKESFPLTVTSAQKNPTAFYLCASSTLRRQGNNSPLHFGNGTRLTVT.

The chain combines TRBV19 with TRBJ1-1, with TRBD1 matching 12 bases. Per germline, CDR1 LNHDA and CDR2 SQIVND (reference sequence). V dropped 2 bases and J dropped 8; count of bases not matched to a gene: 12. The CDR3 covers 17 residues. CDR3 amino acids: CASSIRVGTGGRGEAFF. CDR3 in DNA: TGTGCCAGTAGTATACGAGTCGGGACAGGGGGCCGGGGCGAAGCTTTCTTT. The variable domain in full, with the rest retrieved from reference TRBV19 and TRBJ1-1, is DGGITQSPKYLFRKEGQNVTLSCEQNLNHDAMYWYRQDPGQGLRLIYYSQIVNDFQKGDIAEGYSVSREKKESFPLTVTSAQKNPTAFYLCASSIRVGTGGRGEAFFGQGTRLTVV.

This clone was seen more than once but under ten times. The genes are TRBV3-1 (or the pseudogene TRBV3-2) and TRBJ1-2; maybe TRBD1 (5 bases). The CDR3 spans 18 residues. V dropped 0 bases and J dropped 0 bases, with 17 bases sitting between them. The germline gives CDR1 LGHDT, CDR2 YNNKEL (reference sequence). This chain's CDR3 is CASSQDVDTPLANYGYTF. The CDR3 DNA follows: TGTGCCAGCAGCCAAGATGTGGACACTCCTTTAGCTAACTATGGCTACACCTTC.

This clone showed up just a few times. The chain carries TRBV2 and TRBJ2-5; 15 bases fit TRBD2. The J segment lost 2 bases and the V segment lost 6 bases, leaving 13 bases of the junction unmatched. CDR1 and CDR2 from the germline V gene are SNHLY and FYNNEI. The CDR3 extends over 19 amino acids. The CDR3 nucleotides read TGTGCCAGCAGGCCTCAACCGGGACTAGCGGGGGGAAGACAAGAGACCCAGTACTTC. Protein sequence: CASRPQPGLAGGRQETQYF. The complete variable domain, with remaining parts taken from reference TRBV2 and TRBJ2-5, reads EPEVTQTPSHQVTQMGQEVILRCVPISNHLYFYWYRQILGQKVEFLVSFYNNEISEKSEIFDDQFSVERPDGSNFTLKIRSTKLEDSAMYFCASRPQPGLAGGRQETQYFGPGTRLLVL.

V and J are TRBV9 and TRBJ2-3; possibly TRBD2 for D (6 bases). Between the trimmed V and J ends, which lost 4 bases and 5 bases, there was a span of 20 bases. The CDR3 contains 16 residues. From germline, CDR1 is SGDLS and CDR2 YYNGEE. CDR3 DNA sequence: TGTGCCAGCAGCACCGAGCGTCTTTCCGGGAGAGATACGCAGTATTTT. It encodes CASSTERLSGRDTQYF.

The genes are TRBV28 and TRBJ1-6; 7 nucleotides align to TRBD1. Germline V gene lookup returns CDR1 MDHEN and CDR2 SYDVKM. J gave up 14 bases and V 2 bases, and 12 bases lay outside the gene matches. The CDR3 is 15 amino acids. The CDR3 sequence: CASSLTSGQPTALHF. For the CDR3, the DNA is TGTGCCAGCAGTTTAACCTCGGGACAGCCCACGGCCCTCCACTTT.

This CDR3 reads CASSSRAATQYF. DNA of the CDR3: TGTGCCAGCAGCTCCCGTGCGGCTACGCAGTATTTT. The chain has TRBV7-2 and TRBJ2-3, with no clear D. This CDR3 contains 12 residues. Germline assignment: CDR1 SGHTA and CDR2 FQGNSA. V gave up 4 bases and J gave up 8 bases, with 10 bases separating them.

V is TRBV10-3 and J is TRBJ1-1; the D is unclear. This CDR3 spans 14 amino acids. V dropped 6 bases and J dropped 3 bases, with 14 bases sitting between them. The V gene's germline CDR1 is ENHRY and CDR2 SYGVKD. CDR3: CAIRGGSRDTEAFF. CDR3 nucleotides: TGTGCCATCAGGGGCGGGTCTCGGGACACTGAAGCTTTCTTT.

The chain employs TRBV5-8 and TRBJ1-2; D is unresolved. CDR1 and CDR2 from the germline V gene are SGHTS and YDEGEE. Trimming removed 5 bases at V and 2 bases at J, with 13 bases between. The CDR3 is 14 residues long. CDR3 sequence (DNA): TGTGCCAGCAGTGTTTATGACACCAACTATGGCTACACCTTC. Its translation is CASSVYDTNYGYTF.

The chain has TRBV19 and TRBJ2-1; 12 nucleotides agree with TRBD2. CDR1 LNHDA and CDR2 SQIVND come from the germline V gene (reference sequence). The V and J ends lost 3 bases and 8 bases, in that order; junction bases with no gene match: 14. The CDR3 runs to 18 residues. CDR3 protein: CASSIHHWTSGTEDEQFF. The CDR3 DNA follows: TGTGCCAGTAGTATCCATCATTGGACTAGCGGGACGGAGGATGAGCAGTTCTTC.